The clone carrying this T cell receptor (beta chain) has just a few counts. The CDR3 runs 21 residues. Germline CDR1 is SGHAT and CDR2 is FQNNGV. Trimming took 5 bases from V and 0 from J; bases not matched to a gene: 20. This record belongs to a study of T-cell reconstitution after alpha-beta-depleted transplantation in children. A TCRbeta library incorporating unique molecular identifiers was prepared. TCRdb fed the PCR reads into MiXCR, producing one record per CDR3 protein. The sample consists of some 500,000 distinct CDR3 sequences, 32% of them appearing once. The TCR originated in a human donor who donated a stem cell graft to a child with aplastic anemia. V and J are TRBV11-2 and TRBJ2-2; 8 bases fit TRBD2. Sequenced material: PBMCs from the stem cell graft donor, taken from the stem cell graft. The CDR3 is CASSPPMGIAGPFANTGELFF. The DNA of the CDR3 is TGTGCCAGCAGCCCTCCTATGGGGATAGCGGGACCCTTCGCGAACACCGGGGAGCTGTTTTTT.